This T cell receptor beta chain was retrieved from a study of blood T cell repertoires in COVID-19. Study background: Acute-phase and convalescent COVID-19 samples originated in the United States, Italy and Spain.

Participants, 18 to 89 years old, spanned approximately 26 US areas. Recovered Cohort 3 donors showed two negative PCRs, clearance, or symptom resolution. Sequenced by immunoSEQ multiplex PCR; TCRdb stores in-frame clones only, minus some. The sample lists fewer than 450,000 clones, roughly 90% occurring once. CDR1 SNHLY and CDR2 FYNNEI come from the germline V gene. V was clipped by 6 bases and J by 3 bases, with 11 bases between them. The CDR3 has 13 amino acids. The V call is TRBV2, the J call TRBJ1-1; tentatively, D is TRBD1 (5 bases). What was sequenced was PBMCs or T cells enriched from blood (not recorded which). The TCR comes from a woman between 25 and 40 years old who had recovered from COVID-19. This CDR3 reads CASRTEADTEAFF. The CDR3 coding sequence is TGTGCCAGCAGGACAGAGGCTGACACTGAAGCTTTCTTT.